A single sample gave rise to the 16 T cell receptor beta chains below, sequenced in a study of T cells in women clearing cervical HPV infection. Sequenced by immunoSEQ multiplex PCR; TCRdb stores in-frame clones only, minus some. The table gives just over 20,000 clones; the top ten clones make up roughly 4.6% of it. The sample consisted of blood buffy coat. These receptors were obtained from a woman between 18 and 75 years old with a cervical HPV16 infection that either progressed to CIN3+ or cleared (not recorded which).

Turning to this clone: From the germline J gene comes the end of the CDR3, since the read stops 3 residues before it. The rearrangement links TRBV11-1 to TRBJ2-3; maybe TRBD1 (5 bases). Germline V gene data show CDR1 as SGHAT and CDR2 as FQDESV (reference sequence). The V and J ends lost 2 bases and 6 bases respectively, with 12 bases between them. CDR3 size: 14 residues. CDR3 DNA (partial): TGTGCCAGCAGCTTAACCCAGGGATTCGATACG. Encoded protein: CASSLTQGFDT. The whole CDR3 protein is CASSLTQGFDTQYF. The entire variable domain, with the rest obtained from reference TRBV11-1 and TRBJ2-3, is as follows: EAEVAQSPRYKITEKSQAVAFWCDPISGHATLYWYRQILGQGPELLVQFQDESVVDDSQLPKDRFSAERLKGVDSTLKIQPAELGDSAMYLCASSLTQGFDTQYFGPGTRLTVL.

A note on this clone: The read terminates 3 residues before the CDR3 end, so the remaining end is supplied by the germline J gene. The gene calls are TRBV29-1 and TRBJ2-3; D gene ambiguous. The CDR3 has 14 amino acids. Germline CDR1 SQVTM, CDR2 ANQGSEA. Trimming shortened V by 5 bases and J by 4 bases, and 16 bases separated the two germline ends. CDR3 region: CSVRASYGSDTQYF. CDR3 bases read: TGCAGCGTTCGCGCCAGCTACGGGTCAGATACG.

About this clone itself: With the read ending 3 residues before the CDR3 end, the germline J gene is used to fill in that end. The V and J genes are TRBV7-3 and TRBJ2-3; 12 bases are shared with TRBD2. CDR3 length equals 15 residues. The germline V gene has CDR1 SGHTA and CDR2 FQGTGA. V was pared by 5 bases and J by 5 bases, with 5 bases of the junction left unmatched. CDR3 sequence: CASSPSGGAGDTQYF. The sequenced CDR3 bases are TGTGCCAGCAGCCCTAGCGGGGGGGCCGGAGATACG.

Remarks on this clone: The sequence runs out 3 residues before the end of the CDR3; the remainder is reconstructed from the germline J gene. V usage is TRBV7-3 and J usage is TRBJ1-2, with 8 bases lining up with TRBD1. From germline, CDR1 is SGHTA and CDR2 FQGTGA. The CDR3 is made up of 15 amino acids. The sequenced part of the CDR3 DNA is TGTGCCAGCAGCTCAAATCCTCAGGGGGCCGGGGGC. It is translated as CASSSNPQGAGG. The whole CDR3 is CASSSNPQGAGGYTF.

A note on this clone: Read data end 3 residues before the CDR3 end; the end is taken from the germline J gene. The chain uses TRBV20-1 and TRBJ2-4; a weak D match, TRBD2 (6 bases). The CDR3 length is 11 residues. Trimming removed 7 bases at V and 5 bases at J, with 9 bases between. The V gene's germline CDR1 is DFQATT and CDR2 SNEGSKA (reference sequence). CDR3: CSGDLQNIQYF. Partial CDR3 DNA: TGCAGTGGGGACTTACAAAACATT.

CDR3 residues: CASSNRDTQETQYF. Incomplete CDR3 DNA: TGTGCCAGCAGCAACCGGGACACACAAGAGACC. The rearrangement uses TRBV28 and TRBJ2-5; TRBD1 might be the D (6 bases). The read terminates 3 residues before the CDR3 end, so the remaining end is supplied by the germline J gene. V lost 6 bases and J lost 2, with 13 bases in between. In germline, CDR1 is MDHEN, CDR2 SYDVKM. The length of the CDR3 is 14 residues.

As to this clone: The sequence runs out 3 residues before the end of the CDR3; the remainder is reconstructed from the germline J gene. The gene calls are TRBV2 and TRBJ2-4, with TRBD1 identical over 9 bases. The CDR3 contains 14 residues. CDR1 SNHLY and CDR2 FYNNEI come from the germline V gene. Partial CDR3 DNA: TGTGCCAGCAGACCCGGGACAGGGCGGTCTGGT. It encodes CASRPGTGRSG. The full-length CDR3 reads as CASRPGTGRSGQYF. Full variable domain (outside the CDR3, taken from reference TRBV2 and TRBJ2-4): EPEVTQTPSHQVTQMGQEVILRCVPISNHLYFYWYRQILGQKVEFLVSFYNNEISEKSEIFDDQFSVERPDGSNFTLKIRSTKLEDSAMYFCASRPGTGRSGQYFGAGTRLSVL.

As to this clone: The CDR3 extends 3 residues past the end of the read, so its final part is completed from the germline J gene. The V call is TRBV20-1, the J call TRBJ2-3; TRBD2 aligns across 11 bases. This CDR3 contains 15 residues. Germline CDR1 and CDR2: DFQATT and SNEGSKA (reference sequence). V gave up 6 bases and J gave up 5 bases; unmatched junction bases: 10. CDR3 DNA, as far as it was read: TGCAGTGCCACGCTGCTAGCGGGGGGTCGAGATACG. Protein: CSATLLAGGRDT. The entire CDR3 is CSATLLAGGRDTQYF.

A note on this clone: The read gets to within 3 residues of the CDR3 end, and the germline J gene fills in the rest. The genes are TRBV10-3 and TRBJ2-7; 8 nucleotides align to TRBD1. The V gene end was trimmed by 6 bases and the J gene end by 6 bases; junction bases not matched to a gene: 4. Germline V lookup: CDR1 ENHRY, CDR2 SYGVKD. This CDR3 has 12 amino acids. CDR3 DNA, as far as it was read: TGTGCCATCAGACCCGACAGGGGCGAG. The encoded protein is CAIRPDRGE. The entire CDR3 protein reads CAIRPDRGEQYF.

About this clone itself: The DNA ends 3 residues before the CDR3 does, and the rest of the CDR3 is filled in from the germline J gene. This sequence joins TRBV6-1 and TRBJ2-3; TRBD1 is a possible D gene (6 bases). Germline-derived CDR1 and CDR2 are MNHNS and SASEGT. The CDR3 is 16 residues long. CDR3 DNA, as far as it was read: TGTGCCAGCAGTGTTTGGCAGGGGTCCCCCGAGGAGACG. Amino acid sequence: CASSVWQGSPEET. The CDR3 in its entirety is CASSVWQGSPEETQYF.

To note about this clone: The sequenced fragment ends 3 residues before the CDR3 boundary, so the rest is inferred from the germline J gene. The J gene is TRBJ1-3, the V gene TRBV28, with D maybe TRBD1 (6 bases). CDR1 and CDR2 from the germline V gene are MDHEN and SYDVKM. CDR3 length: 15 residues. The ends were cut back, 4 bases at V and 8 bases at J, with 18 bases in the middle. The CDR3 reads CASSSPMAGADTIYF. The DNA read from the CDR3 is TGTGCCAGCAGTTCCCCCATGGCGGGGGCGGACACC.

For this clone: The read finishes 3 residues shy of the CDR3 end, and the germline J gene is used to complete it. This chain joins TRBV20-1 and TRBJ2-3; the D gene is possibly TRBD2 (6 bases). CDR3 size: 13 residues. CDR1 DFQATT and CDR2 SNEGSKA come from the germline V gene (reference sequence). Trimming stripped 6 bases from V and 0 bases from J, with 10 bases between. Partial CDR3 DNA: TGCAGTGCCGCGGGACTCAGCACAGATACG. Its protein is CSAAGLSTDT. From start to end, the CDR3 is CSAAGLSTDTQYF.

A word on this clone: The read is 3 residues too short to cover the CDR3 end, so that end is filled in from the germline J gene. The chain is built from TRBV2 and TRBJ1-1; D may be TRBD1 (5 bases). Germline loops: CDR1 SNHLY, CDR2 FYNNEI. Trimming removed 7 bases from V and 5 bases from J, with 23 bases in between. The CDR3 has 16 amino acids. CDR3 DNA (partial): TGTGCCAGCATTATCACAGGCGACATAAAGGGAACTGAA. It codes for CASIITGDIKGTE. The full-length CDR3 reads as CASIITGDIKGTEAFF.

The CDR3 spells CSAGGERTGGQPQHF. The part of the CDR3 DNA that was read is TGCAGTGCTGGGGGCGAGAGGACAGGGGGTCAGCCC. The genes are TRBV20-1 and TRBJ1-5; 10 bases agree with TRBD1. The sequence runs out 3 residues before the end of the CDR3; the remainder is reconstructed from the germline J gene. CDR3 length: 15 amino acids. Germline trimming cut 5 bases from V and 6 bases from J; bases unmatched to any gene: 10. Germline CDR1 DFQATT, CDR2 SNEGSKA (reference sequence).

Turning to this clone: Read data end 3 residues before the CDR3 end; the end is taken from the germline J gene. V gene TRBV6-1 combines with J gene TRBJ1-6; D remains ambiguous. The CDR3 consists of 13 residues. V was pared by 2 bases and J by 10 bases, with 9 bases between. From germline, CDR1 is MNHNS and CDR2 SASEGT. CDR3 in amino acids: CASSETAPSPLHF. The CDR3 bases that were read are TGTGCCAGCAGTGAAACTGCTCCGTCACCC.

Comment on this clone: Germline is not matched at one junction end, which may reflect a read error. The read stops 3 residues short of the end of the CDR3; the missing end is completed from the germline J gene. The rearrangement links TRBV4-2 to TRBJ1-6; TRBD1 aligns across 8 bases. CDR3 size: 16 residues. The germline V gene has CDR1 LGHNA and CDR2 YNFKEQ. The chain's CDR3 is CASSQDFGTGGSPLHF. CDR3 bases read: TGCGCCAGCAGCCAAGACTTCGGGACAGGAGGTTCACCC.